This T cell receptor (beta chain) was observed in a study of blood T cell repertoires in COVID-19. Study in general: Researchers got acute and convalescent COVID-19 samples from the United States, Italy and Spain.

In germline, CDR1 is SGHTA, CDR2 FQGNSA. CDR3 length equals 14 residues. V shed 5 bases and J shed 8 bases, with 18 bases lying between them. Original analysis: Estimation of nucleated cell counts was performed using reference gene primer amplification. Generated by immunoSEQ multiplex PCR, the TCRdb table keeps only in-frame clones and is missing some. V, J and clone size are taken as reported in that table, and D and trimming were inferred from the DNA itself. The sample lists approximately 69,000 clones, about 86% seen once, with 9.5% to 15% in the top ten. The sample holds one count of this clone.

This TCR was recovered from a human donor in a cohort sampled during active COVID-19. Sequences were obtained from peripheral blood. V usage is TRBV7-2 and J usage is TRBJ1-2; a possible D gene is TRBD1 (6 bases). The CDR3: CASSPRPGHGGYTF. The CDR3, as DNA: TGTGCCAGCAGCCCCAGACCGGGACATGGAGGCTACACCTTC.